This T cell receptor beta chain was sequenced in a study of T-cell reconstitution after alpha-beta-depleted transplantation in children. Germline CDR1 DFQATT, CDR2 SNEGSKA (reference sequence). The CDR3 is 12 amino acids. V lost 6 bases to trimming and J lost 5 bases; unmatched junction nucleotides: 5. The library targeted TCRbeta and was prepared with unique molecular identifiers. TCRdb re-analysed the PCR reads in MiXCR, keeping a single row per CDR3 protein. The sample comprises about 460,000 distinct CDR3 sequences, around an eighth of which are singletons, and around 6.1% rests with the top ten. This clonotype was seen a few times.

The chain links TRBV20-1 to TRBJ2-5, with 8 bases matching TRBD2. This TCR was sampled from a human donor who donated a stem cell graft to a child with combined immunodeficiency. This specimen consisted of PBMCs from the stem cell graft donor, obtained from the stem cell graft. The CDR3 reads CSAAGGGETQYF. DNA for the CDR3: TGCAGTGCCGCGGGGGGCGGGGAGACCCAGTACTTC.